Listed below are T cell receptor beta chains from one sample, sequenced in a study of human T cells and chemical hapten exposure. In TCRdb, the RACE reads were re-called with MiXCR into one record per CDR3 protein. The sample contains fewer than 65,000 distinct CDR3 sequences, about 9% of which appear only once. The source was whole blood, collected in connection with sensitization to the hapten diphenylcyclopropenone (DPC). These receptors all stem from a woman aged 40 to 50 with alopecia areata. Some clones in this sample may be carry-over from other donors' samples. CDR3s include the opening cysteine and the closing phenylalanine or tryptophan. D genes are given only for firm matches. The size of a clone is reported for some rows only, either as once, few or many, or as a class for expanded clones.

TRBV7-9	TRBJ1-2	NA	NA	CASSRPGESGYTF	TGTGCCAGCAGCCGTCCAGGGGAATCTGGCTACACCTTC
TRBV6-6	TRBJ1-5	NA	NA	CASSLRENQPQHF	TGTGCCAGCAGCCTGAGAGAAAATCAGCCCCAGCATTTT
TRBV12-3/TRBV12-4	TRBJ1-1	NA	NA	CASRPPWGVTAEAFF	TGTGCCAGCAGGCCTCCCTGGGGGGTGACGGCTGAAGCTTTCTTT
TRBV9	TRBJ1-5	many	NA	CASSVGPPQHF	TGTGCCAGCAGCGTAGGTCCGCCCCAGCATTTT
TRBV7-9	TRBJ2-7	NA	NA	CASSSARSSYEQYF	TGTGCCAGCAGCTCCGCCCGGAGCTCCTACGAGCAGTACTTC
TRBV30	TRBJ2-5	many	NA	CAWSILAGETQYF	TGTGCCTGGAGTATCCTAGCTGGTGAGACCCAGTACTTC
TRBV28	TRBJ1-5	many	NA	CASSLYAGSRDQPQHF	TGTGCCAGCAGTTTATATGCCGGTTCTCGGGATCAGCCCCAGCATTTT
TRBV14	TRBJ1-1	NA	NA	CASSQMRGGTEAFF	TGTGCCAGCAGCCAAATGAGGGGCGGGACTGAAGCTTTCTTT
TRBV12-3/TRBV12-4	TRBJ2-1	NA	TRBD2	CASSLPSSGAANEQFF	TGTGCCAGCAGTTTACCGTCTAGCGGGGCAGCTAATGAGCAGTTCTTC
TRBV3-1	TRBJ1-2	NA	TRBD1	CASSRWTGEDGYTF	TGTGCCAGCAGCCGGTGGACAGGGGAGGATGGCTACACCTTC
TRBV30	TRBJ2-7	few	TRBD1	CAWGDSTYEQYF	TGTGCCTGGGGGGACAGCACCTACGAGCAGTACTTC
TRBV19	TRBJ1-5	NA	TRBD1	CASRTQGAYNHPQHF	TGTGCCAGCCGGACTCAGGGGGCCTACAATCATCCCCAGCATTTT
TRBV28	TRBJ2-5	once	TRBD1	CASSRGTGPHF	TGTGCCAGCAGTAGAGGGACAGGTCCCCACTTC
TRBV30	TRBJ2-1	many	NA	CAWTGEERGWFF	TGTGCCTGGACCGGGGAAGAGAGGGGGTGGTTCTTC
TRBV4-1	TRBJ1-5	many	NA	CASSVGNQPQHF	TGCGCCAGCAGCGTAGGCAATCAGCCCCAGCATTTT
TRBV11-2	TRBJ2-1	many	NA	CASSLDRGWEQFF	TGTGCCAGCAGCTTAGACAGGGGTTGGGAGCAGTTCTTC
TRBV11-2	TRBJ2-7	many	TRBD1	CASSLGVQGPSSYEQYF	TGTGCCAGCAGCTTAGGGGTACAGGGGCCATCCTCCTACGAGCAGTACTTC
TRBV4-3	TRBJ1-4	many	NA	CASSQVNGEKLFF	TGCGCCAGCAGCCAAGTCAACGGGGAAAAACTGTTTTTT
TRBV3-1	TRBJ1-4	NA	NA	CASSPRQESSEKLFF	TGTGCCAGCAGCCCCCGCCAGGAGTCGAGTGAAAAACTGTTTTTT
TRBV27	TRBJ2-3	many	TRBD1	CASSLPNGQGADTQYF	TGTGCCAGCAGTTTACCCAACGGACAGGGGGCAGATACGCAGTATTTT
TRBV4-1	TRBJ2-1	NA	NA	CASSQDSLLSGQRYEQFF	TGCGCCAGCAGCCAAGATAGCCTTCTAAGCGGACAAAGGTATGAGCAGTTCTTC
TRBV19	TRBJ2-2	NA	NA	CASSPRVSTGELFF	TGTGCCAGTAGTCCCAGGGTCAGTACCGGGGAGCTGTTTTTT
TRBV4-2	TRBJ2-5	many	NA	CASSQDGNQETQYF	TGTGCCAGCAGCCAAGACGGGAACCAAGAGACCCAGTACTTC
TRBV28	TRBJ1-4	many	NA	CASSFQPNAPEKLFF	TGTGCCAGCAGTTTTCAGCCCAACGCTCCTGAAAAACTGTTTTTT
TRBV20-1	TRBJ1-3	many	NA	CSARRDGNTIYF	TGCAGTGCTAGGCGGGACGGAAACACCATATATTTT
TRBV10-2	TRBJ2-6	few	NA	CASSEGTGANVLTF	TGCGCCAGCAGTGAAGGGACTGGGGCCAACGTCCTGACTTTC
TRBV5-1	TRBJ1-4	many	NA	CASSLEAPTSEKLFF	TGCGCCAGCAGCTTGGAGGCCCCAACGAGTGAAAAACTGTTTTTT
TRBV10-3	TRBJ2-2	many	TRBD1	CATAGTGRNTGELFF	TGTGCCACCGCCGGGACAGGGAGGAACACCGGGGAGCTGTTTTTT
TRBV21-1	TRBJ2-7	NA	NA	CASSNRDQTYEQYF	TGTGCCAGCAGCAACCGGGACCAGACCTACGAGCAGTACTTC
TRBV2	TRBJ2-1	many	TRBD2	CASSALAGRDAQFF	TGTGCCAGCAGTGCACTAGCGGGGAGGGATGCGCAGTTCTTC
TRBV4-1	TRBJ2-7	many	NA	CASSQVPGSEQYF	TGCGCCAGCAGCCAAGTGCCGGGATCCGAGCAGTACTTC
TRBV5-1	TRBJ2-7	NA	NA	CASSLRNREQYF	TGCGCCAGCAGCTTGCGCAACCGCGAGCAGTACTTC
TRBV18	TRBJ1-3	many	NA	CASSPPSRGSLSGNTIYF	TGTGCCAGCTCACCACCGTCTAGGGGTTCCCTCTCTGGAAACACCATATATTTT
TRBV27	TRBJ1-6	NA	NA	CASSPSLNSPLHF	TGTGCCAGCAGCCCTAGCTTAAATTCACCCCTCCACTTT
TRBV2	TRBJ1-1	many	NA	CASSWGTEAFF	TGTGCCAGCAGCTGGGGAACTGAAGCTTTCTTT
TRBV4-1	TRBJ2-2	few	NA	CASRRPESGELFF	TGCGCCAGCAGGCGTCCCGAGTCCGGGGAGCTGTTTTTT
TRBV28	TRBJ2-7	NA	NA	CASSFGGQAGSYEQYF	TGTGCCAGCAGTTTTGGTGGACAGGCGGGGTCCTACGAGCAGTACTTC
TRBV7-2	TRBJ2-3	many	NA	CASSLGPREADTQYF	TGTGCCAGCAGCTTAGGGCCTAGGGAGGCAGATACGCAGTATTTT
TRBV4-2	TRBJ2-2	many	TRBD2	CASSQGNSLAGSDGELFF	TGTGCCAGCAGCCAAGGGAACAGCCTAGCGGGGAGTGACGGGGAGCTGTTTTTT
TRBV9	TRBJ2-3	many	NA	CASTFGRDQGDTQYF	TGTGCCAGCACCTTTGGCCGGGACCAGGGGGATACGCAGTATTTT
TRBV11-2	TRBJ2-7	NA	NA	CASSLDRTVSYEQYF	TGTGCCAGCAGCTTAGATCGAACAGTCTCCTACGAGCAGTACTTC
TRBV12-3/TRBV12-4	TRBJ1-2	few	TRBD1	CASSRGQGDGYTF	TGTGCCAGCAGTCGAGGACAGGGTGATGGCTACACCTTC